The subject of this entry is one T cell receptor (beta chain). The target antigen is unknown. This entry belongs to a study of identical twins. Germline V gives CDR1 LGHNA, CDR2 YNFKEQ. The V and J ends lost 10 bases and 6 bases respectively, with 11 bases between them. The CDR3 has 11 residues. General study points: It was cross-sectional statistical analysis, not following the same donors, that the conclusions relied on. Weaker excess twin sharing was seen among beta out-of-frame sequences. For cord blood, abundant beta clonotypes had fewer insertions, unlike memory repertoires, which showed none.

TCRdb re-called the 5' RACE reads through MiXCR, storing one row per CDR3 protein. This table has roughly 1,500,000 distinct CDR3 sequences, 32% appearing once. The receptor's source is a newborn girl in good health. What was sequenced was cord blood. The chain joins TRBV4-2 to TRBJ2-3; D might be TRBD1 (6 bases). The CDR3 loop reads CATARGDTQYF. In nucleotides, the CDR3 is TGTGCCACCGCGAGGGGGGATACGCAGTATTTT.